This T cell receptor beta chain was observed in a study of shared clonotypes between healthy human individuals. Findings and caveats of the study: About 5% was the fraction of naive CD4 clonotypes found shared across four donors. Relative to clonotypes present in all four donors, those not shared had lower generation probabilities.

Here immunoSEQ multiplex PCR was the method, and the copy in TCRdb shows in-frame clones only, minus some. The sample has around 600,000 clones; 97% are singletons. CDR3 length: 13 residues. V gave up 4 bases and J gave up 7 bases; unmatched junction bases: 5. Germline V gene lookup returns CDR1 WNHNN and CDR2 SYGVQD (reference sequence). As to this clone: Its antigen is not identified.

Sequencing was done on a sample of naive CD4+ T cells sorted from blood. Subset specified: CD45RA+ positively selected. This receptor was identified in a woman aged 30 to 39 in good health. V is TRBV10-1 and J is TRBJ2-3; 7 bases are a match to TRBD1. CDR3 nucleotides: TGCGCCAGCAGTGGGGGACAGCCTCATACGCAGTATTTT. It translates to CASSGGQPHTQYF.